What follows describes a single T cell receptor beta chain. Time point in this sample: time of PML onset. The CDR3 is 13 residues long. V lost 0 bases and J lost 7, with 8 bases in between. Germline V gives CDR1 SGHNT, CDR2 YYREEE (reference sequence). These data are taken from a study of multiple sclerosis patients with progressive multifocal leukoencephalopathy. The data were produced by immunoSEQ multiplex PCR, yet TCRdb's version contains in-frame clones alone and is incomplete. The top ten clones hold about an eighth of a sample with 30,000 or so clones, more than 80% of them seen once. The V call is TRBV5-4, the J call TRBJ2-1, with a weak D call TRBD1 (6 bases). The origin of this receptor is a young woman with progressive multifocal leukoencephalopathy. The material sequenced was PBMCs, taken from a patient treated with natalizumab. The CDR3 region has the DNA TGTGCCAGCAGCTTGGGGGGGCAGAATGAGCAGTTCTTC. Translation gives CASSLGGQNEQFF.